This T cell receptor (beta chain) emerged from a study of T cell responses to AZD1222 COVID-19 vaccine. The CDR3 spans 12 residues. The junction had 4 bases not matched to a gene; V was cut back by 11 bases and J by 0 bases. From germline, CDR1 is ENHRY and CDR2 SYGVKD. This clone appeared a single time. Sequencing was performed with immunoSEQ multiplex PCR; in TCRdb, only in-frame clones are kept and a portion is missing. The sample lists 95,000 to 150,000 clones; around 93% were seen once. V gene TRBV10-3 combines with J gene TRBJ2-7; TRBD1 agrees at 7 bases. This clonotype originated in an adult who received the AZD1222 COVID-19 vaccine. The specimen was peripheral blood, collected 28 days after the second AZD1222 dose. CDR3 sequence (DNA): TGTGCCGTCCAGGGGGACTCCTACGAGCAGTACTTC. Translation: CAVQGDSYEQYF.